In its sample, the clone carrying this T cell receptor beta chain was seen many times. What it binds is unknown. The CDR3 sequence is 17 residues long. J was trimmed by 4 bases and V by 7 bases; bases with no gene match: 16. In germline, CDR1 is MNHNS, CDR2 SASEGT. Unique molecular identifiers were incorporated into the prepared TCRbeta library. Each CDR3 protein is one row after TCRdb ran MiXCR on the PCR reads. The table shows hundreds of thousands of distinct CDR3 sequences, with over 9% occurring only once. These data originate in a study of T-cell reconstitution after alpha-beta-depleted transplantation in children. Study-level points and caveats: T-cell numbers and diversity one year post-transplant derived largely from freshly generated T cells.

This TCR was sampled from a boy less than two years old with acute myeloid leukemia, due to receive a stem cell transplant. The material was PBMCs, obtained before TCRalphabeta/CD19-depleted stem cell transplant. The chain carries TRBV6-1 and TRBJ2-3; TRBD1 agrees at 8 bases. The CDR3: CASTDTVGTGQADTQYF. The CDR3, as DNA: TGTGCCAGCACCGATACCGTTGGGACAGGACAGGCAGATACGCAGTATTTT.